The 13 T cell receptor beta chains in this list originate from one sample, sequenced in a study of naive and memory T cell subsets. The beta constant-region primer was an equimolar mix of two oligonucleotides covering TRBC1 and TRBC2. TCRdb recomputed calls from the UMI-ligation and nested PCR reads with MiXCR, one row per CDR3 protein. The table includes about 85,000 distinct CDR3 sequences, around 13% detected once. The sequencing input was central memory CD4+ T cells from blood. These receptors all stem from a human donor in good health.

Only a few counts were recorded for this clonotype. The rearrangement links TRBV27 to TRBJ1-4; 8 bases match TRBD1. CDR3 length: 13 amino acids. V was pared by 5 bases and J by 12 bases, with 8 bases of the junction left unmatched. Per germline, CDR1 MNHEY and CDR2 SMNVEV (reference sequence). CDR3: CASSIGQGGELFF. The CDR3 region has the DNA TGTGCCAGCAGTATCGGACAGGGTGGCGAACTGTTTTTT.

The chain employs TRBV28 and TRBJ2-6; TRBD1 might be the D (5 bases). The CDR3 spans 13 residues. V dropped 6 bases and J dropped 4 bases, with 7 bases sitting between them. Germline assignment: CDR1 MDHEN and CDR2 SYDVKM. The CDR3 region is CASSRAGANVLTF. Written as DNA, the CDR3 is TGTGCCAGCAGCAGGGCCGGGGCCAACGTCCTGACTTTC.

This clonotype was recorded a few times. The chain has TRBV6-5 and TRBJ2-1; unclear D gene. The CDR3 extends over 16 amino acids. The germline V and J ends were trimmed by 0 bases and 0 bases, with 9 bases remaining between them. The germline gives CDR1 MNHEY, CDR2 SVGAGI. For the CDR3, the DNA is TGTGCCAGCAGTTACTCGTTAATAGCCTCCTACAATGAGCAGTTCTTC. Translating gives CASSYSLIASYNEQFF.

The V call is TRBV4-2, the J call TRBJ2-5; possible D gene TRBD2, 6 bases. V lost 1 base and J 1 base, leaving 16 bases between the germline ends. From germline, CDR1 is LGHNA and CDR2 YNFKEQ. This CDR3 has 17 amino acids. CDR3 sequence: CASSQVGRAGPQETQYF. The CDR3 DNA reads as TGTGCCAGCAGCCAAGTGGGCAGGGCGGGACCCCAAGAGACCCAGTACTTC.

This clonotype was counted at least ten times. V is TRBV6-6 and J is TRBJ2-1; 13 bases line up with TRBD2. Losses at the gene ends were 10 bases for V and 5 bases for J; bases not matched to a gene: 8. The CDR3 consists of 15 residues. Per the germline V gene, CDR1 is MNHNY and CDR2 is SVGAGI (reference sequence). This CDR3 reads CATRSGTSGNNEQFF. CDR3 bases: TGTGCCACACGGTCCGGGACTAGCGGGAACAATGAGCAGTTCTTC.

As DNA, the CDR3 is TGCAGCGTTACGACTAGCGGGACAGGTGAGCAGTTCTTC. Translated, it gives CSVTTSGTGEQFF. This sequence joins TRBV29-1 and TRBJ2-1; 11 bases line up with TRBD2. The CDR3 extends over 13 amino acids. V trimming: 5 bases; J trimming: 9 bases; junction bases outside the gene matches: 6. The germline CDR1 and CDR2 sequences are SQVTM and ANQGSEA.

This clonotype was picked up many times. This chain uses TRBV6-1 with TRBJ2-7; 9 bases match TRBD2. The CDR3 length is 16 residues. V was clipped by 5 bases and J by 2 bases; unmatched bases: 10. Looked up from germline, CDR1 is MNHNS and CDR2 is SASEGT. CDR3 sequence reads: CASSRQGAGGAYEQYF. The DNA of the CDR3 is TGTGCCAGCAGTCGACAGGGTGCGGGAGGGGCCTACGAGCAGTACTTC.

The genes are TRBV28 and TRBJ1-1; a possible D gene is TRBD1 (6 bases). The germline CDR1 and CDR2 sequences are MDHEN and SYDVKM. V lost 8 bases and J lost 3, with 25 bases in between. The length of the CDR3 is 17 residues. The CDR3 region is CASRSVAGVGLDTEAFF. The CDR3 bases are TGTGCCAGCCGGAGTGTGGCAGGGGTCGGACTAGACACTGAAGCTTTCTTT. Full variable domain (missing parts from reference TRBV28 and TRBJ1-1): DVKVTQSSRYLVKRTGEKVFLECVQDMDHENMFWYRQDPGLGLRLIYFSYDVKMKEKGDIPEGYSVSREKKERFSLILESASTNQTSMYLCASRSVAGVGLDTEAFFGQGTRLTVV.

This clonotype was counted ten times or more. The gene calls are TRBV6-5 and TRBJ2-2, with TRBD2 matching 8 bases. The V segment lost 1 base and the J segment 0 bases; nucleotides outside the gene matches: 7. The germline CDR1 and CDR2 sequences are MNHEY and SVGAGI. The CDR3 is 18 amino acids. The CDR3 sequence is CASSYWASGRSNTGELFF. The DNA for the CDR3 is TGTGCCAGCAGTTACTGGGCTAGCGGGCGATCGAACACCGGGGAGCTGTTTTTT.

The CDR3 DNA sequence: TGTGCCAGCAGCCAAGCAGGGGGCAATCAGCCCCAGCATTTT. As protein: CASSQAGGNQPQHF. The J gene is TRBJ1-5, the V gene TRBV4-2; D is possibly TRBD1 (6 bases). The CDR3 runs 14 residues. The V gene lost 1 base and the J gene lost 2 bases, with 6 bases spanning the gap. Germline values: CDR1 LGHNA, CDR2 YNFKEQ.

This clonotype was seen more than once but under ten times. In DNA, the CDR3 is TGCGCCACGACAGGAGGGAATACGGGCACTGAAGCTTTCTTT. Translated: CATTGGNTGTEAFF. This chain connects TRBV5-1 to TRBJ1-1; tentatively, D is TRBD1 (6 bases). The V end lost 9 bases, the J end lost 4 bases, and 19 bases lay between the germline ends. This CDR3 has 14 amino acids. The germline V gene encodes CDR1 SGHRS and CDR2 YFSETQ. The full variable domain, completed using reference TRBV5-1 and TRBJ1-1, is KAGVTQTPRYLIKTRGQQVTLSCSPISGHRSVSWYQQTPGQGLQFLFEYFSETQRNKGNFPGRFSGRQFSNSRSEMNVSTLELGDSALYLCATTGGNTGTEAFFGQGTRLTVV.

The V and J genes are TRBV11-2 and TRBJ2-7, with TRBD2 matching over 9 bases. The CDR3 extends over 17 amino acids. The V gene's germline CDR1 is SGHAT and CDR2 FQNNGV. The V and J ends lost 5 bases and 0 bases, in that order; junction bases with no gene match: 11. CDR3 nucleotides: TGTGCCAGCAGCCTAGGGGTGACTAGCGGCACCTCCTACGAGCAGTACTTC. This codes for CASSLGVTSGTSYEQYF.

This clonotype was counted ten times or more. This chain joins TRBV4-3 and TRBJ2-6; D gene unclear. Between the trimmed V and J ends, which lost 0 bases and 16 bases, there was a span of 13 bases. CDR1 and CDR2 from the germline V gene are LGHNA and YSLEER. There are 13 residues in the CDR3. Here the CDR3 DNA reads TGCGCCAGCAGCCAAGATCCCCGTTCTTGGCTGACTTTC. Protein sequence: CASSQDPRSWLTF.